This T cell receptor (beta chain) was captured in a study of T cells after yellow fever vaccination. About the study: Fractions with few cells were prepared using SMART-Seq v4 Ultra Low Input. General study points: Clones that expanded after primary vaccination mostly reappeared after the booster (96% CD4, roughly 90% CD8).

Trimming removed 7 bases from V and 0 bases from J, with 12 bases in between. The CDR3 spans 14 residues. About this clonotype: Its matching antigen is unknown.

5'RACE template switching produced TCR cDNA carrying a universal primer site and UMIs. TCRdb redid the calling of the 5' RACE reads with MiXCR, one entry per CDR3 protein. This table holds about 340,000 distinct CDR3 sequences, roughly 8.7% found once. Sample: PBMCs, taken on the day of the first yellow fever vaccination. The chain joins TRBV12-3 or TRBV12-4 to TRBJ1-2; no definite D call. The receptor's source is a man younger than 30 who received the YFV17D yellow fever vaccine. The CDR3: CASKPSISNYGYTF. Written as DNA, the CDR3 is TGTGCCAGCAAGCCTAGTATCTCTAACTATGGCTACACCTTC.